A selection of T cell receptor beta chains follows, all from one sample in a study of Ad26.COV2.S vaccination and SARS-CoV-2 variants. Some clones are missing from TCRdb's copy, which holds only in-frame ones; the method was immunoSEQ multiplex PCR. This table holds roughly 330,000 clones, roughly 90% found once. The material was peripheral blood, obtained in a trial of Ad26.COV2.S vaccine versus placebo. These receptors came from a person aged 18-60 years who received the Ad26.COV2.S COVID-19 vaccine or a placebo. CDR3s include the opening cysteine and the closing phenylalanine or tryptophan. The D gene is left open where the match is weak. Size values are once, few and many counts, or a class for expanded clones, and some rows have none.

J,V,size,D,DNA,CDR3
TRBJ2-3,TRBV30,-,-,TGTGCCTGGAGTGTAGATAGCACCTCAGATACGCAGTATTTT,CAWSVDSTSDTQYF
TRBJ1-2,TRBV19,-,-,TGTGCCAGTAGTATTGGAGTCCGGGGCAGAGCTAACTATGGCTACACCTTC,CASSIGVRGRANYGYTF
TRBJ2-1,TRBV11-3,-,-,TGTGCCAGCAGCCCGGGGAGGTTATACAATGAGCAGTTCTTC,CASSPGRLYNEQFF
TRBJ2-2,TRBV18,once,-,TGTGCCAGCTCACCACCGGGGCGGGCTAACACCGGGGAGCTGTTTTTT,CASSPPGRANTGELFF
TRBJ2-1,TRBV4-3,-,TRBD2,TGCGCCAGCAGCCGGACGGGACTAGCGGGAGGGGGCTACAATGAGCAGTTCTTC,CASSRTGLAGGGYNEQFF
TRBJ1-2,TRBV27,-,TRBD1,TGTGCCAGCAGTTTATATTGGGACAGGGATGGCTACACCTTC,CASSLYWDRDGYTF
TRBJ1-5,TRBV4-3,-,-,TGCGCCAGCAGCCAAGGTCAGGGGCCGGGGCAGCCCCAGCATTTT,CASSQGQGPGQPQHF
TRBJ1-5,TRBV19,-,-,TGTGCCAGTAGTACCGGATATCAGCCCCAGCATTTT,CASSTGYQPQHF
TRBJ2-2,TRBV2,-,-,TGTGCCAGCAGGGTCCTGGAGGGGAACGGGGAGCTGTTTTTT,CASRVLEGNGELFF
TRBJ1-2,TRBV2,-,TRBD1,TGTGCCAGCACCAAAACCGGGACAGGGGATGGAGGCTACACCTTC,CASTKTGTGDGGYTF
TRBJ1-5,TRBV6-5,-,TRBD1,TGTGCCAGCACCTCTCGAGGGGGCGACAATCAGCCCCAGCATTTT,CASTSRGGDNQPQHF
TRBJ1-1,TRBV25-1,few,-,TGTGCCAGCAGTGAAAACCCGACACTTGGACACCCTCTGTGTGAAGCTTTCTTT,CASSENPTLGHPLCEAFF
TRBJ1-2,TRBV5-1,-,-,TGCGCCAGCAGCTTAACCAGAGCTAACTATGGCTACACCTTC,CASSLTRANYGYTF
TRBJ2-1,TRBV28,-,-,TGTGCCACCGGAATCCCCCCCTACAATGAGCAGTTCTTC,CATGIPPYNEQFF
TRBJ1-1,TRBV7-2,-,-,TGTGCCAGCAGGCCTGGGTCAGGGGTGAACACTGAAGCTTTCTTT,CASRPGSGVNTEAFF
TRBJ2-3,TRBV6-1,-,TRBD2,TGTGCCAGCAGTGCCCCTCCGGGACTAGCGGACCTCACAGATACGCAGTATTTT,CASSAPPGLADLTDTQYF
TRBJ2-3,TRBV5-4,-,TRBD2,TGTGCCAGCAGCCCTGTCGCGGGAGCACCGGCAGATACGCAGTATTTT,CASSPVAGAPADTQYF
TRBJ2-6,TRBV29-1,-,TRBD1,TGCAGCGTTGAAGACTCCGGGACAGGGAACCGTAAGACCAACGTCCTGACTTTC,CSVEDSGTGNRKTNVLTF
TRBJ2-5,TRBV5-1,-,-,TGCGCCAGCAGCCTACGGGAGACCCAGTACTTC,CASSLRETQYF
TRBJ2-1,TRBV10-3,-,TRBD1,TGTGCCATCAGGGGGACAGGGGCGAGATACAGCTCCTACAATGAGCAGTTCTTC,CAIRGTGARYSSYNEQFF
TRBJ1-1,TRBV7-8,-,-,TGTGCCAGCAGCTACGGGACTGAAGCTTTCTTT,CASSYGTEAFF
TRBJ1-6,TRBV27,-,-,TGTGCCAGCAGAACAGGGAGCTCCTATAATTCACCCCTCCACTTT,CASRTGSSYNSPLHF
TRBJ1-1,TRBV4-1,-,-,TGCGCCAGCAGCCAAGGGGCAGGGGAGGTTATTGAAGCTTTCTTT,CASSQGAGEVIEAFF
TRBJ1-3,TRBV12-5,-,-,TGTGCTAGTGGTTTAGGAAGCTCTGGAAACACCATATATTTT,CASGLGSSGNTIYF
TRBJ1-2,TRBV4-2,-,-,TGTGCCAGCAGCCCTACGTACGGACAGACTAACTATGGCTACACCTTC,CASSPTYGQTNYGYTF
TRBJ1-1,TRBV27,-,-,TGTGCCAGTAAGCCGGGCCCGGGAAACACTGAAGCTTTCTTT,CASKPGPGNTEAFF
TRBJ1-3,TRBV13,-,-,TGTGCCAGCAGCTTAACCGGGAGGTTCGGAAACACCATATATTTT,CASSLTGRFGNTIYF
TRBJ1-1,TRBV15,-,-,TGTGCCACCAGCAGAGAACAAGGGGTAACTGAAGCTTTCTTT,CATSREQGVTEAFF
TRBJ1-1,TRBV19,-,-,TGTGCCAGTAGTATAGGGGAAGAGAACACTGAAGCTTTCTTT,CASSIGEENTEAFF
TRBJ1-2,TRBV19,-,-,TGTGCCTCCGGAGGCTACACCTTC,CASGGYTF
TRBJ2-2,TRBV9,-,TRBD2,TGTGCCAGCAGCACCCGGGACACCGGACTAGCGGGAGGGAAAATGACCACCGGGGAGCTGTTTTTT,CASSTRDTGLAGGKMTTGELFF
TRBJ1-2,TRBV7-2,-,-,TGTGCCAGCAGCTCGCCCAGGGGTCAGGGTGACTATGGCTACACCTTC,CASSSPRGQGDYGYTF
TRBJ2-3,TRBV7-3,-,-,TGTGCCAGCAGCTCCTCCGTGGACTCGAATACGCAGTATTTT,CASSSSVDSNTQYF
TRBJ1-4,TRBV25-1,-,-,TGTGCCAGCAGAGTCCAGGGACCTTATAATGAAAAACTGTTTTTT,CASRVQGPYNEKLFF
TRBJ2-3,TRBV7-9,-,-,TGTGCCAGCAGCCAACCCAACACAGATACGCAGTATTTT,CASSQPNTDTQYF
TRBJ1-4,TRBV19,-,-,TGTGCCAGTAGTAGTGGGACACTCGACCCAGCGGATGAAAAACTGTTTTTT,CASSSGTLDPADEKLFF
TRBJ1-2,TRBV27,-,-,TGTGCCAGCAGTTTAAGCAGGGGCAGTAACTATGGCTACACCTTC,CASSLSRGSNYGYTF
TRBJ2-1,TRBV29-1,-,-,TGCAGCGTTGAAGCCCGGGTCTACAATGAGCAGTTCTTC,CSVEARVYNEQFF
TRBJ2-3,TRBV10-3,-,-,TGTGCCATCAGTGACGGCCCGCACGGACAGTATTTT,CAISDGPHGQYF
TRBJ1-2,TRBV3-1/TRBV3-2,-,-,TGTGCCAGCACCAAGGGCGTTTATGGCTACACCTTC,CASTKGVYGYTF
TRBJ2-5,TRBV18,-,-,TGTGCCAGCTCACCACGGAGGGGGGGAATACAAGAGACCCAGTACTTC,CASSPRRGGIQETQYF
TRBJ1-2,TRBV11-3,once,-,TGTGCCAGCAGCCTAGTATCAGGCGTAGGCTACACCTTC,CASSLVSGVGYTF